A single sample gave rise to the 10 T cell receptor beta chains below, sequenced in a study of blood T cells in healthy people across ages (dated by TCRdb to the mid-2010s). The library was prepared using 5' RACE. Instrument used: Illumina HiSeq 2500. A second PCR of roughly 7 to 12 cycles was performed with a sample-barcoded 5' primer and a J-beta primer mix. Clones were called with MiXCR by TCRdb after fastp trimmed the public reads at Q25, and only in-frame beta chains were retained. CDR3 protein sequences are deduplicated, and each keeps its most common genes and DNA. The sample records roughly 1,700,000 distinct CDR3 sequences, 25% to 30% of which are singletons. The ten most abundant clones make up 7.7% of the sample. The sequencing sample was made of blood. These receptors originate from a woman under 40 in good health.

The chain carries TRBV2 and TRBJ2-1; the D gene could be TRBD1 or TRBD2 (5 bases each). Germline V gene data show CDR1 as SNHLY and CDR2 as FYNNEI. This CDR3 contains 15 residues. V gave up 6 bases and J gave up 6 bases, with 18 bases separating them. CDR3 loop: CASRLFRARGNEQFF. The CDR3, as DNA: TGTGCCAGCAGATTATTCAGGGCTCGGGGCAATGAGCAGTTCTTC.

As to this clonotype: The junction and the germline gene differ at one end; a read error may be behind it. V and J are TRBV6-2 or TRBV6-3 and TRBJ2-7, with 8 positions matching TRBD2. Near its end, the DNA agrees better with TRBJ2-5, so the J call may be wrong. This CDR3 spans 15 amino acids. Germline V gene lookup returns CDR1 MNHEY and CDR2 SVGEGT. CDR3 in amino acids: CAGSAEDPGGVTQYF. The CDR3 DNA sequence: TGTGCCGGCAGTGCCGAGGATCCCGGGGGGGTGACCCAGTACTTC.

The sample holds many counts of this clonotype. This chain links TRBV20-1 with TRBJ2-5, with D perhaps given as TRBD1 or TRBD2 (5 bases each). There are 15 residues in the CDR3. Trimming cost V 0 bases and J 4 bases, with 15 bases left between them. The V gene's germline CDR1 is DFQATT and CDR2 SNEGSKA (reference sequence). The CDR3 here is CSARDISGTGETQYF. Written as DNA, the CDR3 is TGCAGTGCTAGAGACATTTCAGGGACGGGAGAGACCCAGTACTTC.

This clonotype was counted between two and nine times. V and J are TRBV5-1 and TRBJ2-5; TRBD2 matches at 13 bases. With the DNA end fitting TRBJ2-7 better, the J assignment may be wrong. This CDR3 comprises 15 residues. Germline-derived CDR1 and CDR2 are SGHRS and YFSETQ. The CDR3, as DNA: TGCGCCAGCAGCTACGGACTAGCGGGAGACCACGAGCAGTACTTC. Translating it yields CASSYGLAGDHEQYF.

The chain joins TRBV3-1 to TRBJ2-7; D gene unclear. Germline CDR1 LGHDT, CDR2 YNNKEL (reference sequence). V lost 1 base and J lost 7, with 5 bases in between. The CDR3 totals 11 residues. The CDR3 protein is CASSQAEEQYF. In DNA form, the CDR3 reads TGTGCCAGCAGCCAAGCAGAGGAGCAGTACTTC.

The chain combines TRBV29-1 with TRBJ2-1; possibly TRBD2 for D (6 bases). CDR1 and CDR2 (germline): SQVTM, ANQGSEA. This CDR3 has 15 residues. Trimming cost V 2 bases and J 2 bases, with 13 bases left between them. Here the CDR3 reads CSVERRLVPYNEQFF. The DNA for the CDR3 is TGCAGCGTTGAACGTCGACTAGTACCCTACAATGAGCAGTTCTTC.

V gene TRBV28 combines with J gene TRBJ2-4; TRBD1 might be the D (5 bases). With the DNA end fitting TRBJ2-7 better, the J assignment may be wrong. The CDR3 length is 14 residues. Germline V CDR1 and CDR2: MDHEN, SYDVKM. The CDR3 here is CASRQAISGSEQYF. Here the CDR3 DNA reads TGTGCCAGCAGACAGGCCATCTCGGGCAGCGAGCAGTACTTC.

Comments on this clonotype: A much larger clone differs by one base, so this may be a read error. This chain joins TRBV28 and TRBJ2-5; 15 bases map to TRBD2. The CDR3 length is 16 residues. CDR1 is MDHEN, CDR2 SYDVKM, per germline. CDR3 coding DNA: TGTGTCAGCAGTACGGGACTAGCGGGGGGACAAGAGACCCAGTACTTC. Translation: CVSSTGLAGGQETQYF.

This clonotype has ten or more counts. The rearrangement links TRBV10-3 to TRBJ2-7; a weak D match, TRBD1 (7 bases). The CDR3 is 14 amino acids. Trimming cost V 6 bases and J 7 bases, with 19 bases left between them. From germline, CDR1 is ENHRY and CDR2 SYGVKD. The CDR3 sequence is CAIRGGTESEEQYF. The CDR3 bases are TGTGCCATCAGAGGGGGGACAGAGAGTGAGGAGCAGTACTTC.

This clonotype was detected ten times or more. The rearrangement links TRBV7-2 to TRBJ1-2; perhaps TRBD1 as D (5 bases). V dropped 0 bases and J dropped 2 bases, with 10 bases sitting between them. The CDR3 contains 15 residues. Germline lookup yields CDR1 SGHTA and CDR2 FQGNSA. DNA of the CDR3: TGTGCCAGCAGCTTAGCGACAGACACAAACTATGGCTACACCTTC. Its protein product is CASSLATDTNYGYTF.